This TCR beta chain was recorded in a study of beta chain features in type 1 diabetes. To note about this clone: Its antigen remains unknown.

V shed 1 base and J shed 5 bases, with 11 bases lying between them. Per germline, CDR1 KGHSH and CDR2 LQKENI. The CDR3 is 14 residues long. cDNA synthesis used the whole RNA isolate, giving expressed TCRB sequences. Clones were sequenced by immunoSEQ multiplex PCR, and TCRdb holds only the in-frame ones, with some missing. The sample lists around 310,000 clones, 13% occurring once. General study points: In all four CD4+ subsets, TCRB CDR3 length was significantly, moderately reduced in type 1 diabetes.

The chain carries TRBV18 and TRBJ2-5, with TRBD2 as a possible D gene (6 bases). Sequenced sample: naive CD4+ T cells from blood. The TCR sequence derives from a woman under 30 with type 1 diabetes. The CDR3 region has the DNA TGTGCCAGCTCACCACAACTAGCAGCGGAGACCCAGTACTTC. Translation: CASSPQLAAETQYF.